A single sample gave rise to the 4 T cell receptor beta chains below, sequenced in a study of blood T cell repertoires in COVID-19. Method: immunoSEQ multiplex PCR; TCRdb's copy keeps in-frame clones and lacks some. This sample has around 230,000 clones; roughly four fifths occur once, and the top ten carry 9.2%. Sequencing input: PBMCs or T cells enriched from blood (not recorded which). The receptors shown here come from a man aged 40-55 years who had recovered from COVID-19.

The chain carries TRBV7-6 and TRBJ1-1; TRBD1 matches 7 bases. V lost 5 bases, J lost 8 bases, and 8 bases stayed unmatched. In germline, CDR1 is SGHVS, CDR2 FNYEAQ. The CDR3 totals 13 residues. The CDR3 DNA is TGTGCCAGCAGCGCCCGACAGGGAACAGAAGCTTTCTTT. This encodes CASSARQGTEAFF.

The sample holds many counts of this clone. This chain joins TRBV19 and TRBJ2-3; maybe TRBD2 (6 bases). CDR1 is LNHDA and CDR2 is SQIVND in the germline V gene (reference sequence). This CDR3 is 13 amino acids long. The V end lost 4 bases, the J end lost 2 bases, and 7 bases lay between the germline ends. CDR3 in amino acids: CASSRLDTDTQYF. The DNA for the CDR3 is TGTGCCAGTAGTAGACTAGACACAGATACGCAGTATTTT. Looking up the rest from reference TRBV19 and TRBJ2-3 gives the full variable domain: DGGITQSPKYLFRKEGQNVTLSCEQNLNHDAMYWYRQDPGQGLRLIYYSQIVNDFQKGDIAEGYSVSREKKESFPLTVTSAQKNPTAFYLCASSRLDTDTQYFGPGTRLTVL.

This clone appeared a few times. The CDR3 region is CASSLLAGGQETQYF. The DNA of the CDR3 is TGTGCCAGCAGCTTACTAGCGGGAGGGCAAGAGACCCAGTACTTC. This chain connects TRBV11-1 to TRBJ2-5, with 12 bases lining up with TRBD2. Germline trimming cut 2 bases from V and 2 bases from J; bases unmatched to any gene: 0. Germline lookup yields CDR1 SGHAT and CDR2 FQDESV (reference sequence). The CDR3 length is 15 residues.

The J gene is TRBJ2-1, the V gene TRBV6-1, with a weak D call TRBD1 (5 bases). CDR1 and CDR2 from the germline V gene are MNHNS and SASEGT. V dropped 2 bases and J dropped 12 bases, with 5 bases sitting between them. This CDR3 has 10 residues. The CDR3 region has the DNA TGTGCCAGCAGTGAAAGGGGGCAGTTCTTC. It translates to CASSERGQFF.